Presented here are 3 T cell receptor beta chains from one specimen sequenced in a study of blood T cell repertoires in COVID-19. Produced via immunoSEQ multiplex PCR; TCRdb's table is partial and in-frame only. The profile shows roughly 90,000 clones, around four fifths of them singletons. Sequencing was done on a sample of peripheral blood. The receptors derive from a human donor in a cohort sampled during active COVID-19.

This clone appeared a few times. The gene calls are TRBV10-2 and TRBJ2-5; D might be TRBD2 (6 bases). Germline CDR1 is WSHSY and CDR2 is SAAADI. Trimming stripped 3 bases from V and 1 base from J, with 24 bases between. This CDR3 contains 19 residues. The CDR3 DNA is TGCGCCAGCAGTGAAGATGGGGACTCCGACCCTCGGGCCCAAGAGACCCAGTACTTC. Translation gives CASSEDGDSDPRAQETQYF.

This CDR3 is CASSLNGGIWDTQYF. The CDR3 nucleotides are TGTGCCAGCAGCTTAAATGGGGGGATTTGGGATACGCAGTATTTT. The chain links TRBV7-3 to TRBJ2-3; the D gene is possibly TRBD2 (6 bases). Germline-derived CDR1 and CDR2 are SGHTA and FQGTGA. V lost 1 base and J lost 6, with 14 bases in between. CDR3 size: 15 residues. The full variable domain, completed using reference TRBV7-3 and TRBJ2-3, is GAGVSQTPSNKVTEKGKYVELRCDPISGHTALYWYRQSLGQGPEFLIYFQGTGAADDSGLPNDRFFAVRPEGSVSTLKIQRTERGDSAVYLCASSLNGGIWDTQYFGPGTRLTVL.

The V gene is TRBV7-9, the J gene TRBJ1-4; no reliable D call. The CDR3 has 15 amino acids. From germline, CDR1 is SEHNR and CDR2 FQNEAQ (reference sequence). The V end was cut by 5 bases, the J end by 0 bases, with 10 bases between. The CDR3 reads CASSLGSPTNEKLFF. The CDR3 DNA follows: TGTGCCAGCAGCCTGGGGAGTCCAACTAATGAAAAACTGTTTTTT. Supplemented by reference TRBV7-9 and TRBJ1-4, the full variable domain reads DTGVSQNPRHKITKRGQNVTFRCDPISEHNRLYWYRQTLGQGPEFLTYFQNEAQLEKSRLLSDRFSAERPKGSFSTLEIQRTEQGDSAMYLCASSLGSPTNEKLFFGSGTQLSVL.